This T cell receptor (beta chain) was sequenced in a study of T cell responses to AZD1222 COVID-19 vaccine. The CDR3 consists of 13 residues. The V and J ends lost 4 bases and 6 bases, in that order; junction bases with no gene match: 5. Looked up from germline, CDR1 is SEHNR and CDR2 is FQNEAQ (reference sequence). The repertoire was sequenced with immunoSEQ multiplex PCR; TCRdb's copy has only in-frame clones and lacks some. The sample yields roughly 100,000 clones, 88% seen once. Sequenced here: peripheral blood, sampled on day 0 of AZD1222 vaccination. The sequence was obtained from an adult in good health. The chain joins TRBV7-9 to TRBJ1-2; 7 nucleotides agree with TRBD1. CDR3 bases: TGTGCCAGCAGCTATGGGACAGATCATGGCTACACCTTC. Its translation is CASSYGTDHGYTF.